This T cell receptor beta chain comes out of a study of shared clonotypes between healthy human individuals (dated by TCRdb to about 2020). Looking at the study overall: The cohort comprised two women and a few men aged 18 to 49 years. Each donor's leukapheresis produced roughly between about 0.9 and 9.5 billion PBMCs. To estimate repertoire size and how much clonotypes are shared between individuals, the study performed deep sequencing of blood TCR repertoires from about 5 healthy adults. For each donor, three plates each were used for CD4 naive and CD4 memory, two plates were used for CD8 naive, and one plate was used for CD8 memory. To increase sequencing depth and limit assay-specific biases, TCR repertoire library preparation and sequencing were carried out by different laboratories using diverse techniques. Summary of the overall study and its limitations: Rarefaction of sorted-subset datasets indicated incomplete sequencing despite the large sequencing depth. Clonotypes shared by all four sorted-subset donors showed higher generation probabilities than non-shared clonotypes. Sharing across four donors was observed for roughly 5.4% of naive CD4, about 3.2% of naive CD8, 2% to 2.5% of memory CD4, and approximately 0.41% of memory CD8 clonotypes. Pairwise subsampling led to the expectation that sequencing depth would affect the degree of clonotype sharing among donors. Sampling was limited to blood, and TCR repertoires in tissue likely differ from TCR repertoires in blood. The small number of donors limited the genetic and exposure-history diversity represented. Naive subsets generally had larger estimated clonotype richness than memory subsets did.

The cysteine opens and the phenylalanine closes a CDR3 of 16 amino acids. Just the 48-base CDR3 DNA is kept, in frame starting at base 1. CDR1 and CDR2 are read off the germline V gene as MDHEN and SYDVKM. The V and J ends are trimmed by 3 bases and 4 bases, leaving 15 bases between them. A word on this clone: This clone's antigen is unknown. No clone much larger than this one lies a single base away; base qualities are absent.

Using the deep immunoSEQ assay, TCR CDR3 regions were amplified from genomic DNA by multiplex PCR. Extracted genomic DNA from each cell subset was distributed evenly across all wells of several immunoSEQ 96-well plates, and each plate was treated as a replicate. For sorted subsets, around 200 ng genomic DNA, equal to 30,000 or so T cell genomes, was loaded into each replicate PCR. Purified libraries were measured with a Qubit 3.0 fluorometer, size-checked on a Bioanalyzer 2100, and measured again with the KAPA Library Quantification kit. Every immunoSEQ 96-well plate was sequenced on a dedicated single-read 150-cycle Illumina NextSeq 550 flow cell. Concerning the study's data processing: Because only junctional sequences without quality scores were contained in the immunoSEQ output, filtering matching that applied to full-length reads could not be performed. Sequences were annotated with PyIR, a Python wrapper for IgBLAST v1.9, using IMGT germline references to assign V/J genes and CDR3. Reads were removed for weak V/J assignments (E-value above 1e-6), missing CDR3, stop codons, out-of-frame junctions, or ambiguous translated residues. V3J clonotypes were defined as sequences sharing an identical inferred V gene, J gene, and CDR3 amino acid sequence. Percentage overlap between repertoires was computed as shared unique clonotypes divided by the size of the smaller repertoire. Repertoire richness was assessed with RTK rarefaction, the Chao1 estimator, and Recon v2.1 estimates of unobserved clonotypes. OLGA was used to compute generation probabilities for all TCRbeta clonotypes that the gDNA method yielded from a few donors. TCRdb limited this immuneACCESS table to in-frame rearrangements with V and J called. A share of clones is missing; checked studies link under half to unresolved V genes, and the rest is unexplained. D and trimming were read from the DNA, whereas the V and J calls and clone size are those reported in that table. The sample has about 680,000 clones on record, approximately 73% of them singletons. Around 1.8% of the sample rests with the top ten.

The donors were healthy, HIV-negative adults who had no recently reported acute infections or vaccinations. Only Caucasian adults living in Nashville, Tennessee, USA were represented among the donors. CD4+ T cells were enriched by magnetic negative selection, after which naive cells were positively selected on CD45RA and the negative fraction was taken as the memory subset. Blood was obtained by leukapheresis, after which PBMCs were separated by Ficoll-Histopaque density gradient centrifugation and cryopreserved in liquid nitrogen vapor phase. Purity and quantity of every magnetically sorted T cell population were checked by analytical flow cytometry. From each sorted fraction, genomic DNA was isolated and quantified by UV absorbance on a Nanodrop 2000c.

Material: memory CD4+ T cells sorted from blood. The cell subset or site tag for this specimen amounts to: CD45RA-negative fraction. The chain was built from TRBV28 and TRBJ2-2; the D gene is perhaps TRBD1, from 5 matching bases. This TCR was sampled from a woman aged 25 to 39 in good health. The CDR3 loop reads CASSFHPQVGTGELFF. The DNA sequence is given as TGTGCCAGCAGTTTCCACCCACAGGTCGGCACCGGGGAGCTGTTTTTT.